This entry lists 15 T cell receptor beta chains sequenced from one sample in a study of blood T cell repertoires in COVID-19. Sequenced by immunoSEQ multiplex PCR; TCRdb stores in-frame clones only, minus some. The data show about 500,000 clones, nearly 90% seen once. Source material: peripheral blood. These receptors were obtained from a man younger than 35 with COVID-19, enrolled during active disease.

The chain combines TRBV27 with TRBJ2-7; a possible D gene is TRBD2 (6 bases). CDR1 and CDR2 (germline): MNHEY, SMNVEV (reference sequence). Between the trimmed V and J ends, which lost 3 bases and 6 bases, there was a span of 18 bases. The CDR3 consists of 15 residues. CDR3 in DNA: TGTGCCAGCAGTTTTGTGGGGACTGTAACGGGCGAGCAGTACTTC. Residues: CASSFVGTVTGEQYF.

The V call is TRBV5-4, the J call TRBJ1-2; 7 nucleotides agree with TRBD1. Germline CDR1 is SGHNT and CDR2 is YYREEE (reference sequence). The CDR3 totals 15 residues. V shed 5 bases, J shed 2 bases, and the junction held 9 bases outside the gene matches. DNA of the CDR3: TGTGCCAGCAGGGAAATCCCGGGACAGAACTATGGCTACACCTTC. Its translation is CASREIPGQNYGYTF.

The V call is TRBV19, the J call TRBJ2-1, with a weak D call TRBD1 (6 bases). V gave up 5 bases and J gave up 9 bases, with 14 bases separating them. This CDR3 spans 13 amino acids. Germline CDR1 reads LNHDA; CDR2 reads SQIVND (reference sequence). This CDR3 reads CASSDTGLVEQFF. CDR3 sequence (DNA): TGTGCCAGTAGTGACACAGGGTTGGTTGAGCAGTTCTTC.

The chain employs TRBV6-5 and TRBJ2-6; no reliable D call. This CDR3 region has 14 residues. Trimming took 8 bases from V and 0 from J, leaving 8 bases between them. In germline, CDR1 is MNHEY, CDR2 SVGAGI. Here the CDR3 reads CASGPSSGANVLTF. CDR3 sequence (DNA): TGTGCCAGCGGTCCGAGCTCTGGGGCCAACGTCCTGACTTTC.

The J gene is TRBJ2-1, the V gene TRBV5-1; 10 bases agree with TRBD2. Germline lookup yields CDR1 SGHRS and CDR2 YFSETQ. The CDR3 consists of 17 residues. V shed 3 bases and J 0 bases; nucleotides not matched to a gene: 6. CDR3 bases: TGCGCCAGCAGCTCCTCTAGCGGGGGACCCTCCTACAATGAGCAGTTCTTC. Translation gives CASSSSSGGPSYNEQFF.

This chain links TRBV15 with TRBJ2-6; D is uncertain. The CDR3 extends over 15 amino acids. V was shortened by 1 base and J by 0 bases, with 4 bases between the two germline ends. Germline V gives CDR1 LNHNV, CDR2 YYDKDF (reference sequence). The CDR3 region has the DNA TGTGCCACCAGCAGAGGCTACTCTGGGGCCAACGTCCTGACTTTC. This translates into CATSRGYSGANVLTF. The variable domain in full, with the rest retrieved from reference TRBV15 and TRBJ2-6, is DAMVIQNPRYQVTQFGKPVTLSCSQTLNHNVMYWYQQKSSQAPKLLFHYYDKDFNNEADTPDNFQSRRPNTSFCFLDIRSPGLGDTAMYLCATSRGYSGANVLTFGAGSRLTVL.

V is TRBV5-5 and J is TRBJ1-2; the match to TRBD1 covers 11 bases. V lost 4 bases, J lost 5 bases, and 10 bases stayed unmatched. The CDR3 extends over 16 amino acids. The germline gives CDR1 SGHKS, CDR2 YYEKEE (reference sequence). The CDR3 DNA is TGTGCCAGCAGCCTCGGACAGGGGGCTCGGATTTATGGCTACACCTTC. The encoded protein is CASSLGQGARIYGYTF.

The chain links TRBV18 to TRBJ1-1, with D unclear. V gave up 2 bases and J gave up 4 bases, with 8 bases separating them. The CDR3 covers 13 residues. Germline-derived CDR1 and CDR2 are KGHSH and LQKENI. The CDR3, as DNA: TGTGCCAGCTCACCAACGAGTACCACTGAAGCTTTCTTT. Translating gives CASSPTSTTEAFF.

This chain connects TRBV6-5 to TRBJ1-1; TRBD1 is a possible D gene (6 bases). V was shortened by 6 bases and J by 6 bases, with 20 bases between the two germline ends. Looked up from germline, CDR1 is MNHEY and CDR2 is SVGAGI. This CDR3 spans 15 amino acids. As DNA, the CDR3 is TGTGCCAGCAGCCCCCTGGGGGGGGCTGTTTCTGAAGCTTTCTTT. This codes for CASSPLGGAVSEAFF.

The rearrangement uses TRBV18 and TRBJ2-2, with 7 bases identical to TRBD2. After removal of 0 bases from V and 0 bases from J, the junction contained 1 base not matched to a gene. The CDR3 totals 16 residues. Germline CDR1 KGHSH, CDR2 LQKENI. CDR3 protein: CASSPPLAANTGELFF. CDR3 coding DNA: TGTGCCAGCTCACCACCGCTAGCGGCGAACACCGGGGAGCTGTTTTTT.

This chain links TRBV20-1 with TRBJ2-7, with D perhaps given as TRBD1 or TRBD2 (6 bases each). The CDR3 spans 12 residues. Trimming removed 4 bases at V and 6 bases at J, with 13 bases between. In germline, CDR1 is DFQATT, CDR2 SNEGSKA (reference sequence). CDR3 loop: CSATEGGGEQYF. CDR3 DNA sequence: TGCAGTGCTACTGAGGGGGGAGGCGAGCAGTACTTC.

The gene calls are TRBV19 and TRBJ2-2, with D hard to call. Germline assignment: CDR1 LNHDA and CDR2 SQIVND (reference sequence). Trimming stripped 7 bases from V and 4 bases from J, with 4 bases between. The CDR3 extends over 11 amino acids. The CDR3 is CASTSTGELFF. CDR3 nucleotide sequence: TGTGCCAGTACGAGCACCGGGGAGCTGTTTTTT.

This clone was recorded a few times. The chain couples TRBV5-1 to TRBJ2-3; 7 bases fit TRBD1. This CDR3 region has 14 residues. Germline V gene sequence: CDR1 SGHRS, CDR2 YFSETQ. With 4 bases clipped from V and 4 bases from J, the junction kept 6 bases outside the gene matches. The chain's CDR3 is CASSPGQEADTQYF. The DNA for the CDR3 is TGCGCCAGCAGCCCAGGACAGGAGGCAGATACGCAGTATTTT.

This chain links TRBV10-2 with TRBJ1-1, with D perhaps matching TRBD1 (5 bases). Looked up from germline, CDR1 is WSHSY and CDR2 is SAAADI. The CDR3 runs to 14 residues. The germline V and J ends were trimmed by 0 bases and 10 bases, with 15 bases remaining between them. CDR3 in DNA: TGCGCCAGCAGTGAGTCTTACATGGGGCAGGGAGCTTTCTTT. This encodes CASSESYMGQGAFF.

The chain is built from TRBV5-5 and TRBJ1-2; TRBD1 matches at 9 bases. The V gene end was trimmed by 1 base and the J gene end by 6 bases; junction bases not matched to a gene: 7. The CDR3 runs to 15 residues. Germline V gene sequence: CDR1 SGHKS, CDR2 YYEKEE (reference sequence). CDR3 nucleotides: TGTGCCAGCAGCTTGACCGGGACAGGGATTAATGGCTACACCTTC. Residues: CASSLTGTGINGYTF.